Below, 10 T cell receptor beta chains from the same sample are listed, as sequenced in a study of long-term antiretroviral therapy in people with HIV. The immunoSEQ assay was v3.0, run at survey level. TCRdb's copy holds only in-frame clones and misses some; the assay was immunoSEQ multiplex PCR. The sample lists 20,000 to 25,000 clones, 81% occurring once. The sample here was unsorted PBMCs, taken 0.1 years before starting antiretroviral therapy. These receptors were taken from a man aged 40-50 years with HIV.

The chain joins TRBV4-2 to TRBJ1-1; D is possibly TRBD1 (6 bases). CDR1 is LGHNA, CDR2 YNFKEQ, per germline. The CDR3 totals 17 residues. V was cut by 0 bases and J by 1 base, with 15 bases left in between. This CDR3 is CASSQDAGGQSNTEAFF. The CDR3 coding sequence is TGTGCCAGCAGCCAAGATGCCGGGGGGCAGTCGAACACTGAAGCTTTCTTT.

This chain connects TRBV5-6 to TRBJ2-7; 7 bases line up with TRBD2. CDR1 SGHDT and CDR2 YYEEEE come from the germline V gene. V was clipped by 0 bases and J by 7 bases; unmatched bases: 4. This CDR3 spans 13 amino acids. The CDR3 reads CASSLVDGGEQYF. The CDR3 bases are TGTGCCAGCAGCTTGGTTGACGGGGGGGAGCAGTACTTC.

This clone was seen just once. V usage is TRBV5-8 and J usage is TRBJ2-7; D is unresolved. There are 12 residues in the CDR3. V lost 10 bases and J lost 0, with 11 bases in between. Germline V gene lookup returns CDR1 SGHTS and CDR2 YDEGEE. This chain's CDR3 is CAHGWSSYEQYF. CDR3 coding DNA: TGTGCCCACGGGTGGAGCTCCTACGAGCAGTACTTC.

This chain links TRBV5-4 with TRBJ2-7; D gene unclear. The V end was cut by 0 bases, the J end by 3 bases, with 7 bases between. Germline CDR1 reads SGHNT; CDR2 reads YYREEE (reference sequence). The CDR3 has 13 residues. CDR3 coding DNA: TGTGCCAGCAGCTTGGGGCCAGACTACGAGCAGTACTTC. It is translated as CASSLGPDYEQYF.

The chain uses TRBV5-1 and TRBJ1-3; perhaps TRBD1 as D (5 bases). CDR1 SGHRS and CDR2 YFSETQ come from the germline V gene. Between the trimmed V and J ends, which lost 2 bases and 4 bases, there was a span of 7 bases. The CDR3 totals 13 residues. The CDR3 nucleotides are TGCGCCAGCAGCTTCGACAGAGGAAACACCATATATTTT. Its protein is CASSFDRGNTIYF.

This CDR3 is CASSVTRTGTDTQYF. Here the CDR3 DNA reads TGTGCCAGCAGTGTTACTCGGACAGGCACAGATACGCAGTATTTT. V and J are TRBV6-1 and TRBJ2-3, with D possibly TRBD1 on 6 matching bases. Trimming pared 4 bases from V and 1 base from J, leaving 12 bases between. Germline assignment: CDR1 MNHNS and CDR2 SASEGT. The length of the CDR3 is 15 residues.

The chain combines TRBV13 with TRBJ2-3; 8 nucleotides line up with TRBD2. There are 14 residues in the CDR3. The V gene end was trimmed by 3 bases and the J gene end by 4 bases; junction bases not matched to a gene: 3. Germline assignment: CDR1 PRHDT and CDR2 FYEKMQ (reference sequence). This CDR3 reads CASSFRGGADTQYF. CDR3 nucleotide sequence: TGTGCCAGCAGCTTCCGGGGGGGGGCAGATACGCAGTATTTT.

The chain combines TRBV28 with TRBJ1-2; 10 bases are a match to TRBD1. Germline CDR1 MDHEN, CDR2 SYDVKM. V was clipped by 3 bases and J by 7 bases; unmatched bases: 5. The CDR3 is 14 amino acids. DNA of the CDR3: TGTGCCAGCAGTTTCTGGGACAGGGGAGGTGGCTACACCTTC. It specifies CASSFWDRGGGYTF.

CDR3 in amino acids: CASSQDSGRAETGELFF. The CDR3 DNA sequence: TGCGCCAGCAGCCAAGATAGCGGGAGGGCCGAAACCGGGGAGCTGTTTTTT. V and J are TRBV4-3 and TRBJ2-2, with 11 bases lining up with TRBD2. The CDR3 spans 17 residues. Germline CDR1 LGHNA, CDR2 YSLEER. Unmatched junction bases numbered 5, after V lost 0 bases and J lost 5 bases.

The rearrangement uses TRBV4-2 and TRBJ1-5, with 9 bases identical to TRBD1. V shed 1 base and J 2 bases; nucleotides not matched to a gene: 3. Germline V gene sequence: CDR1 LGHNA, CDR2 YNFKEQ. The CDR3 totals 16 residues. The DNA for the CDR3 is TGTGCCAGCAGCCAAGGCGGGACAGGGCGCAATCAGCCCCAGCATTTT. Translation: CASSQGGTGRNQPQHF.